Below, 5 T cell receptor beta chains from the same sample are listed, as sequenced in a study of cytomegalovirus exposure and HLA in healthy donors. Only in-frame clones appear in the TCRdb table, and some are missing; sequencing was by immunoSEQ multiplex PCR. The sample holds about 120,000 clones; over 85% are singletons and the top ten take approximately 2.1%. What was sequenced was PBMCs. Receptors originate from a woman aged 18 to 35 in good health and CMV-seronegative.

The chain uses TRBV6-6 and TRBJ1-2; TRBD1 is a possible D gene (5 bases). This CDR3 has 16 residues. Trimming left V 0 bases short and J 4 bases short, with 15 bases between. From germline, CDR1 is MNHNY and CDR2 SVGAGI (reference sequence). The CDR3, as DNA: TGTGCCAGCAGTTACTCCCCTGGGGACGGGAGCTATGGCTACACCTTC. This encodes CASSYSPGDGSYGYTF.

This rearrangement joins TRBV15 to TRBJ2-5, with 7 bases that match TRBD1. Unmatched junction bases numbered 8, after V lost 5 bases and J lost 11 bases. CDR1 and CDR2 (germline): LNHNV, YYDKDF (reference sequence). The CDR3 spans 12 residues. DNA of the CDR3: TGTGCCACCAGCTGGACAGGAAATGGGCAGTACTTC. This gives the protein CATSWTGNGQYF.

The chain uses TRBV21-1 and TRBJ1-5. TRBV21-1 is termed a pseudogene. This CDR3 is built from 15 residues. CDR3 sequence (DNA): TGTGCCAGCAGCAGCCCAACCCTAGGCAATCAGCCCCAGCATTTT. It translates to CASSSPTLGNQPQHF.

The J gene is TRBJ1-1, the V gene TRBV6-6; possibly TRBD1 for D (5 bases). The CDR3 totals 14 residues. Germline V lookup: CDR1 MNHNY, CDR2 SVGAGI (reference sequence). V lost 6 bases and J lost 0, with 11 bases in between. Written as DNA, the CDR3 is TGTGCCAGCAGCCGCGACAGAATGAACACTGAAGCTTTCTTT. Protein sequence: CASSRDRMNTEAFF.

The genes are TRBV15 and TRBJ2-7, with TRBD1 as a possible D gene (7 bases). Germline V gene lookup returns CDR1 LNHNV and CDR2 YYDKDF (reference sequence). V dropped 0 bases and J dropped 5 bases, with 29 bases sitting between them. The CDR3 is 20 amino acids. DNA of the CDR3: TGTGCCACCAGCAGAGATCTGATTTTCCGGGGGACAGATTCAACCCACGAGCAGTACTTC. It yields the protein CATSRDLIFRGTDSTHEQYF. The variable domain in full, with the rest retrieved from reference TRBV15 and TRBJ2-7, is DAMVIQNPRYQVTQFGKPVTLSCSQTLNHNVMYWYQQKSSQAPKLLFHYYDKDFNNEADTPDNFQSRRPNTSFCFLDIRSPGLGDTAMYLCATSRDLIFRGTDSTHEQYFGPGTRLTVT.